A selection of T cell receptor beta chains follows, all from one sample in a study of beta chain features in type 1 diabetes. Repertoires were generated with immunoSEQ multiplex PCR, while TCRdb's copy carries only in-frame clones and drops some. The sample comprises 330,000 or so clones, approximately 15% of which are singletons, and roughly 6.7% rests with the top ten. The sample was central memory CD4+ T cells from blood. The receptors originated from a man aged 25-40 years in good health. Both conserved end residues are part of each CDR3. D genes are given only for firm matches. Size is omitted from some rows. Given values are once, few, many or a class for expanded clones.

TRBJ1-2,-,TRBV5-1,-,TGCGCCAGCAGTACCGGGACCTCGAAGTCAGACTACACCTTC,CASSTGTSKSDYTF
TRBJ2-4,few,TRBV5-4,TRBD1,TGTGCCAGCAGCCCGGACAGGGACTGGGCCAAAAACATTCAGTACTTC,CASSPDRDWAKNIQYF
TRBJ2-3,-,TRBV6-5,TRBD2,TGTGCCAGCAGTTACTCGAAACTGGGAGGGCCAGATACGCAGTATTTT,CASSYSKLGGPDTQYF
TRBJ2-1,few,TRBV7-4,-,TGTGCCAGCAGCTTAACCCTTAGCCACGATGAGCAGTTCTTC,CASSLTLSHDEQFF
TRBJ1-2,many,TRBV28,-,TGTGCCAGCAGTCTAGGTGCGATGCACTATGGCTACACCTTC,CASSLGAMHYGYTF
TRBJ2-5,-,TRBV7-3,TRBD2,TGTGCCAGCAGCACGGAACTAGCGGGAAGGGGGGCGGAGACCCAGTACTTC,CASSTELAGRGAETQYF
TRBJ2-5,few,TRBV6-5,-,TGTGCCAGCAGCAAGACCCGGGCCGGTGAAGAGACCCAGTACTTC,CASSKTRAGEETQYF
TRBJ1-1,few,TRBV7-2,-,TGTGCCAGCAGCTTAGCAGGGTTTGGTACTGAAGCTTTCTTT,CASSLAGFGTEAFF
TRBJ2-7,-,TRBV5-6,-,TGTGCCAGCAGCTTGTTTCAGGGTCTGGTCGAGCAGTACTTC,CASSLFQGLVEQYF
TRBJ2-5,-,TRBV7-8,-,TGTGCCAGCAGCTTAGCCGTTTTAGAGACCCAGTACTTC,CASSLAVLETQYF
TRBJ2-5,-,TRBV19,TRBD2,TGTGCCAGTAGTACCGTAGCGGGCTTCGAAGAGACCCAGTACTTC,CASSTVAGFEETQYF